This is a list of T cell receptor beta chains from one sample in a study of CD8+ T cells in alopecia areata. Generated by immunoSEQ multiplex PCR, the TCRdb table keeps only in-frame clones and is missing some. Of approximately 200,000 clones detected, more than 55% appear once; the ten largest clones hold 3% to 4%. This specimen consisted of CD4+ T cells sorted from blood, obtained at week 4, from a patient treated with tofacitinib. These receptors came from a human donor with alopecia areata. The CDR3 runs from the conserved cysteine through the conserved F or W. The D gene is left open where the match is weak. Clone size is shown for a subset of rows, as once, few, many or a class of expanded clone.

d_gene,len,abundance,v_gene,j_gene,CDR3aa,CDR3nt
TRBD1,12,once,TRBV5-1,TRBJ2-3,CASSSDRDTQYF,TGCGCCAGCAGCTCGGACAGGGATACGCAGTATTTT
TRBD1,15,-,TRBV28,TRBJ2-2,CASSSGQGWDGELFF,TGTGCCAGCAGTTCTGGACAGGGTTGGGACGGGGAGCTGTTTTTT
-,11,-,TRBV20-1,TRBJ2-3,CSAGTGDTQYF,TGCAGTGCTGGAACCGGAGATACGCAGTATTTT
TRBD1,13,once,TRBV5-1,TRBJ2-7,CASSLETGSEQYF,TGCGCCAGCAGCTTGGAGACAGGGAGCGAGCAGTACTTC
TRBD1,12,few,TRBV29-1,TRBJ1-1,CSVGDRDTEAFF,TGCAGCGTTGGGGACAGGGACACTGAAGCTTTCTTT
-,15,-,TRBV5-4,TRBJ2-7,CASSFPGATVYEQYF,TGTGCCAGCAGCTTTCCAGGGGCTACGGTCTACGAGCAGTACTTC
-,16,-,TRBV7-6,TRBJ2-6,CASSSRYGSGANVLTF,TGTGCCAGCAGCTCCCGTTACGGGTCCGGGGCCAACGTCCTGACTTTC
-,13,-,TRBV29-1,TRBJ1-1,CSAGWGRATEAFF,TGCAGCGCAGGATGGGGGCGTGCCACTGAAGCTTTCTTT
-,15,many,TRBV19,TRBJ2-1,CASSMRGIGNNEQFF,TGTGCCAGTAGTATGAGGGGTATTGGGAACAATGAGCAGTTCTTC
-,15,-,TRBV9,TRBJ2-7,CASSPSGTRIYEQYF,TGTGCCAGCAGCCCGTCGGGTACCCGGATTTACGAGCAGTACTTC
-,10,-,TRBV6-1,TRBJ1-6,CASSVSPLHF,TGTGCCAGCAGTGTCTCACCCCTCCACTTT
TRBD1,13,once,TRBV5-1,TRBJ1-1,CASRGQGAAEAFF,TGCGCCAGCAGGGGACAGGGGGCGGCTGAAGCTTTCTTT
-,13,-,TRBV29-1,TRBJ1-1,CSVVHRGGTEAFF,TGCAGCGTTGTTCACCGAGGGGGCACTGAAGCTTTCTTT
TRBD1,13,-,TRBV2,TRBJ1-2,CASSAQGYYGYTF,TGTGCCAGCAGTGCACAGGGGTACTATGGCTACACCTTC
TRBD2,15,-,TRBV29-1,TRBJ2-5,CSVEGVAGIQETQYF,TGCAGCGTTGAAGGGGTAGCGGGAATCCAAGAGACCCAGTACTTC
-,16,few,TRBV15,TRBJ2-3,CATRNINRARADTQYF,TGTGCCACCAGAAATATAAACAGGGCGCGGGCAGATACGCAGTATTTT
-,11,-,TRBV7-9,TRBJ2-5,CASAELETQYF,TGTGCCAGCGCGGAATTAGAGACCCAGTACTTC
-,13,-,TRBV30,TRBJ2-1,CAWRRGTYNEQFF,TGTGCCTGGAGGAGGGGAACCTACAATGAGCAGTTCTTC
-,13,few,TRBV25-1,TRBJ2-7,CASSGGVLGQLYF,TGTGCCAGCAGTGGGGGGGTCCTGGGACAGCTCTACTTC
TRBD1,14,-,TRBV29-1,TRBJ2-6,CSVTQGAGANVLTF,TGCAGCGTGACTCAGGGGGCTGGGGCCAACGTCCTGACTTTC
-,14,many,TRBV25-1,TRBJ2-3,CASRGAGGKDTQYF,TGTGCCAGCAGAGGCGCGGGTGGTAAAGATACGCAGTATTTT
-,14,-,TRBV6-4,TRBJ1-5,CARPPTGCNQPQHF,TGTGCCAGGCCCCCTACAGGGTGCAATCAGCCCCAGCATTTT
TRBD1,14,few,TRBV5-1,TRBJ2-7,CASSWGTGEYEQYF,TGCGCCAGCAGCTGGGGGACAGGGGAGTACGAGCAGTACTTC
-,15,-,TRBV6-5,TRBJ2-2,CASSQMGYATGELFF,TGTGCCAGCAGTCAAATGGGGTACGCCACCGGGGAGCTGTTTTTT
TRBD2,13,-,TRBV5-1,TRBJ2-7,CASSFAGGDEQYF,TGCGCCAGCAGCTTTGCGGGAGGCGACGAGCAGTACTTC
-,16,-,TRBV29-1,TRBJ2-5,CSVRRGLRTWGETQYF,TGCAGCGTACGACGGGGGCTTAGGACCTGGGGAGAGACCCAGTACTTC
TRBD1,14,-,TRBV5-6,TRBJ1-6,CASSPGQGVSPLHF,TGTGCCAGCAGCCCGGGACAGGGGGTTTCACCCCTCCACTTT
-,15,-,TRBV5-6,TRBJ2-3,CASSSPSLGTDTQYF,TGTGCCAGCAGCTCCCCCAGTTTGGGTACAGATACGCAGTATTTT
-,15,once,TRBV27,TRBJ1-5,CASGGDGYSNQPQHF,TGTGCCAGCGGGGGAGACGGATATAGCAATCAGCCCCAGCATTTT
-,14,-,TRBV29-1,TRBJ1-1,CSVELGRMNTEAFF,TGCAGCGTTGAATTGGGACGTATGAACACTGAAGCTTTCTTT
-,13,-,TRBV18,TRBJ2-7,CASSPNRRGEQYF,TGTGCCAGCTCACCAAACCGGCGGGGCGAGCAGTACTTC
TRBD1,15,few,TRBV5-6,TRBJ2-3,CASRRGQGATDTQYF,TGTGCCAGCAGACGCGGACAGGGGGCCACAGATACGCAGTATTTT
-,15,-,TRBV2,TRBJ2-6,CASRVTQEGANVLTF,TGTGCCAGCAGGGTGACCCAGGAGGGGGCCAACGTCCTGACTTTC
-,11,-,TRBV20-1,TRBJ1-1,CSASSETEAFF,TGCAGTGCTAGCTCCGAAACTGAAGCTTTCTTT
-,16,few,TRBV27,TRBJ2-1,CASHAYRETSYNEQFF,TGTGCCAGTCACGCTTACAGGGAGACGTCCTACAATGAGCAGTTCTTC
-,13,-,TRBV2,TRBJ1-2,CASSDPRDYGYTF,TGTGCCAGCAGTGATCCCAGGGACTATGGCTACACCTTC
-,13,-,TRBV15,TRBJ1-5,CATSREIDQPQHF,TGTGCCACCAGCAGAGAGATTGATCAGCCCCAGCATTTT
-,16,-,TRBV25-1,TRBJ1-1,CASSDGRGRGGTEAFF,TGTGCCAGCAGTGACGGACGGGGGCGAGGTGGAACTGAAGCTTTCTTT
TRBD2,16,-,TRBV7-8,TRBJ2-5,CASSLAASGGKETQYF,TGTGCCAGCAGCTTAGCGGCTAGCGGGGGGAAAGAGACCCAGTACTTC
TRBD2,14,-,TRBV28,TRBJ2-5,CASSGSGGYGTQYF,TGTGCCAGCAGTGGGTCGGGGGGATATGGGACCCAGTACTTC
TRBD2,16,-,TRBV30,TRBJ2-3,CAWTRGGAGGTDTQYF,TGTGCCTGGACCCGGGGCGGCGCGGGGGGCACAGATACGCAGTATTTT
TRBD1,16,-,TRBV2,TRBJ1-5,CASSGQGARSNQPQHF,TGTGCCAGCAGTGGGCAGGGGGCGAGGAGCAATCAGCCCCAGCATTTT
-,12,few,TRBV5-1,TRBJ2-7,CASSRDFYEQYF,TGCGCCAGCAGCCGGGACTTCTACGAGCAGTACTTC
-,16,-,TRBV2,TRBJ2-1,CASSERAGGTYNEQFF,TGTGCCAGCAGTGAAAGGGCAGGGGGGACCTACAATGAGCAGTTCTTC
-,13,-,TRBV30,TRBJ1-4,CAWSYQENEKLFF,TGTGCCTGGAGTTACCAGGAGAATGAAAAACTGTTTTTT
TRBD1,11,-,TRBV20-1,TRBJ1-5,CSAQYRDREYF,TGCAGTGCTCAGTACCGGGACAGAGAATATTTT
-,12,-,TRBV30,TRBJ2-1,CAWSFGAGRKFF,TGTGCCTGGAGTTTTGGAGCAGGGCGAAAGTTCTTC
-,16,-,TRBV5-4,TRBJ1-6,CASSLEGVFVNSPLHF,TGTGCCAGCAGCTTGGAGGGAGTATTTGTGAATTCACCCCTCCACTTT
-,12,few,TRBV5-1,TRBJ2-3,CASSSESLTQYF,TGCGCCAGCAGCTCCGAGAGCTTAACGCAGTATTTT
-,11,-,TRBV30,TRBJ1-1,CAWTGRTEAFF,TGTGCCTGGACAGGGAGGACTGAAGCTTTCTTT
-,14,-,TRBV30,TRBJ2-7,CAWSKRSGSYEQYF,TGTGCCTGGAGTAAGCGGTCGGGCTCCTACGAGCAGTACTTC
-,14,-,TRBV5-4,TRBJ2-5,CASSFGQIQETQYF,TGTGCCAGCAGCTTTGGACAGATCCAAGAGACCCAGTACTTC
TRBD1,14,-,TRBV5-1,TRBJ1-6,CASSSDRAPSPLHF,TGCGCCAGCAGCTCGGACAGGGCCCCTTCACCCCTCCACTTT
TRBD2,16,-,TRBV25-1,TRBJ2-2,CASSVRGGRGTGELFF,TGTGCCAGCAGCGTTCGGGGGGGCCGGGGCACCGGGGAGCTGTTTTTT
-,13,-,TRBV6-5,TRBJ2-1,CASSYRGRNEQFF,TGTGCCAGCAGTTACAGAGGAAGGAATGAGCAGTTCTTC
-,10,-,TRBV28,TRBJ2-5,CASSFETQYF,TGTGCCAGCAGTTTTGAGACCCAGTACTTC
-,17,once,TRBV30,TRBJ1-6,CAWSTQRSSSYNSPLHF,TGTGCCTGGAGTACACAGCGATCTAGCTCCTATAATTCACCCCTCCACTTT
-,15,few,TRBV21-1,TRBJ2-7,CASRSQTGDSYEQYF,TGTGCCAGCAGATCCCAAACAGGGGATTCCTACGAGCAGTACTTC
-,14,-,TRBV23-1,TRBJ2-1,CASSLAAGLNEQFF,TGCGCCAGCAGTCTTGCGGCAGGGCTCAATGAGCAGTTCTTC